This is a list of T cell receptor beta chains from one sample in a study of T-cell memory formation after mild COVID-19. Via MiXCR, TCRdb re-called the 5' RACE reads, giving one row per CDR3 protein. The sample shows roughly 300,000 distinct CDR3 sequences, approximately 8% of them seen only once. Sequencing was carried out using PBMCs or a T cell subset sorted from them (not recorded which). All receptors derive from a man aged 18 to 29 who had mild COVID-19 (a few samples of this study predate the infection). Cell type and time point are not known. Both conserved end residues are part of each CDR3. The D gene is left open where the match is weak. Size tells how often a clone was seen (once, few, many) or the class of an expanded clone, and some rows leave it out.

CDR3 protein: CSAAGGVGKNIQYF; CDR3 DNA: TGCAGTGCCGCGGGGGGGGTCGGCAAAAACATTCAGTACTTC; D gene: TRBD2; clone size: NA; J gene: TRBJ2-4; V gene: TRBV20-1
CDR3 protein: CASSLDRGEQYF; CDR3 DNA: TGCGCCAGCAGCTTAGACAGGGGTGAGCAGTACTTC; D gene: TRBD1; clone size: many; J gene: TRBJ2-7; V gene: TRBV5-1
CDR3 protein: CASWGTASAQHF; CDR3 DNA: TGTGCCAGCTGGGGAACAGCGTCGGCCCAGCATTTT; D gene: NA; clone size: few; J gene: TRBJ1-5; V gene: TRBV6-2/TRBV6-3
CDR3 protein: CASSPYRTLNTEAFF; CDR3 DNA: TGTGCCAGCAGTCCGTACCGGACACTGAACACTGAAGCTTTCTTT; D gene: NA; clone size: few; J gene: TRBJ1-1; V gene: TRBV27
CDR3 protein: CASRRQGQGNEQFF; CDR3 DNA: TGTGCCAGCCGGAGGCAGGGGCAGGGCAATGAGCAGTTCTTC; D gene: NA; clone size: NA; J gene: TRBJ2-1; V gene: TRBV19
CDR3 protein: CASNEGQIQETQYF; CDR3 DNA: TGTGCCAGCAACGAGGGACAGATTCAAGAGACCCAGTACTTC; D gene: TRBD1; clone size: NA; J gene: TRBJ2-5; V gene: TRBV9
CDR3 protein: CASSQDPSTTEAFF; CDR3 DNA: TGCGCCAGCAGCCAAGACCCCTCTACCACTGAAGCTTTCTTT; D gene: NA; clone size: many; J gene: TRBJ1-1; V gene: TRBV4-1
CDR3 protein: CAISTGGGQPQHF; CDR3 DNA: TGTGCCATCAGTACCGGGGGCGGACAGCCCCAGCATTTT; D gene: NA; clone size: few; J gene: TRBJ1-5; V gene: TRBV10-3
CDR3 protein: CASSLVYEHYF; CDR3 DNA: TGTGCCAGCAGCTTAGTGTACGAGCATTACTTC; D gene: NA; clone size: NA; J gene: TRBJ2-7; V gene: TRBV7-9
CDR3 protein: CASRGTENTEAFF; CDR3 DNA: TGTGCCAGCAGAGGTACAGAGAACACTGAAGCTTTCTTT; D gene: NA; clone size: many; J gene: TRBJ1-1; V gene: TRBV6-6
CDR3 protein: CASTLGRRNYGYTF; CDR3 DNA: TGTGCCAGCACCTTAGGACGGCGAAACTATGGCTACACCTTC; D gene: NA; clone size: many; J gene: TRBJ1-2; V gene: TRBV7-2
CDR3 protein: CASSLDPAGTDTQYF; CDR3 DNA: TGTGCCAGCAGCTTAGATCCAGCGGGAACGGATACGCAGTATTTT; D gene: TRBD2; clone size: few; J gene: TRBJ2-3; V gene: TRBV7-2
CDR3 protein: CASSPNRGEKLFF; CDR3 DNA: TGTGCCAGCTCACCCAACAGAGGCGAAAAACTGTTTTTT; D gene: NA; clone size: few; J gene: TRBJ1-4; V gene: TRBV18
CDR3 protein: CASSFADTEAFF; CDR3 DNA: TGTGCCAGCAGTTTCGCCGACACTGAAGCTTTCTTT; D gene: NA; clone size: NA; J gene: TRBJ1-1; V gene: TRBV27
CDR3 protein: CASKSRVNYGYTF; CDR3 DNA: TGTGCCAGCAAGTCCCGGGTTAACTATGGCTACACCTTC; D gene: NA; clone size: NA; J gene: TRBJ1-2; V gene: TRBV6-2/TRBV6-3
CDR3 protein: CASSVTGIDGYTF; CDR3 DNA: TGTGCCAGCAGCGTTACAGGGATAGATGGCTACACCTTC; D gene: NA; clone size: NA; J gene: TRBJ1-2; V gene: TRBV9
CDR3 protein: CASTAPVSGSYNEQFF; CDR3 DNA: TGTGCCAGCACTGCCCCAGTGTCGGGCTCCTACAATGAGCAGTTCTTC; D gene: NA; clone size: few; J gene: TRBJ2-1; V gene: TRBV6-1
CDR3 protein: CASSPDRTEAFF; CDR3 DNA: TGTGCCAGCAGTCCGGACAGGACTGAAGCTTTCTTT; D gene: TRBD1; clone size: few; J gene: TRBJ1-1; V gene: TRBV6-2/TRBV6-3
CDR3 protein: CASRGRGRNEQFF; CDR3 DNA: TGTGCCAGCAGAGGCAGGGGGCGGAATGAGCAGTTCTTC; D gene: TRBD1; clone size: many; J gene: TRBJ2-1; V gene: TRBV12-3/TRBV12-4
CDR3 protein: CASSLRERANTGELFF; CDR3 DNA: TGTGCCAGCAGCTTAAGGGAACGGGCGAACACCGGGGAGCTGTTTTTT; D gene: NA; clone size: few; J gene: TRBJ2-2; V gene: TRBV7-3
CDR3 protein: CASSLPSGGARHNEQFF; CDR3 DNA: TGTGCCAGCAGCTTACCCAGCGGGGGGGCGAGGCACAATGAGCAGTTCTTC; D gene: TRBD2; clone size: few; J gene: TRBJ2-1; V gene: TRBV7-9
CDR3 protein: CASSLGHRANEKLFF; CDR3 DNA: TGTGCCAGCAGTTTAGGCCACAGGGCCAATGAAAAACTGTTTTTT; D gene: NA; clone size: few; J gene: TRBJ1-4; V gene: TRBV12-3/TRBV12-4
CDR3 protein: CASSLAPYGGVRLSGYTF; CDR3 DNA: TGTGCCAGCAGCTTAGCGCCCTATGGGGGGGTCCGCTTAAGTGGCTACACCTTC; D gene: NA; clone size: NA; J gene: TRBJ1-2; V gene: TRBV7-9
CDR3 protein: CASSQDKRGRHNEQFF; CDR3 DNA: TGTGCCAGCAGCCAAGATAAGCGGGGACGACACAATGAGCAGTTCTTC; D gene: TRBD2; clone size: many; J gene: TRBJ2-1; V gene: TRBV4-2
CDR3 protein: CSANPGTGDEKLFF; CDR3 DNA: TGCAGTGCTAACCCCGGGACAGGGGATGAAAAACTGTTTTTT; D gene: TRBD1; clone size: many; J gene: TRBJ1-4; V gene: TRBV20-1
CDR3 protein: CASSPSGTVSGNTIYF; CDR3 DNA: TGTGCCAGCTCACCCTCCGGGACCGTCTCTGGAAACACCATATATTTT; D gene: NA; clone size: few; J gene: TRBJ1-3; V gene: TRBV18
CDR3 protein: CASSLPLRGPLSSGNTIYF; CDR3 DNA: TGCGCCAGCAGCCTCCCACTCAGGGGGCCCCTTTCTTCTGGAAACACCATATATTTT; D gene: TRBD1; clone size: NA; J gene: TRBJ1-3; V gene: TRBV4-1
CDR3 protein: CASSFRQAQRIF; CDR3 DNA: TGTGCCAGCAGCTTCCGCCAGGCCCAGCGGATCTTT; D gene: NA; clone size: many; J gene: TRBJ1-1; V gene: TRBV7-2
CDR3 protein: CASSPQGALGYTF; CDR3 DNA: TGTGCCAGCAGCCCACAGGGGGCGCTGGGCTACACCTTC; D gene: TRBD1; clone size: NA; J gene: TRBJ1-2; V gene: TRBV6-1
CDR3 protein: CASSLSQGPSNEKLFF; CDR3 DNA: TGTGCCAGCAGCTTATCACAGGGTCCTTCAAATGAAAAACTGTTTTTT; D gene: NA; clone size: many; J gene: TRBJ1-4; V gene: TRBV7-6
CDR3 protein: CASSLSNPAKGYTF; CDR3 DNA: TGTGCCAGCAGCTTATCCAACCCGGCAAAGGGCTACACCTTC; D gene: NA; clone size: few; J gene: TRBJ1-2; V gene: TRBV7-9
CDR3 protein: CASSEGNNYGYTF; CDR3 DNA: TGTGCCAGCAGCGAGGGAAACAACTATGGCTACACCTTC; D gene: NA; clone size: NA; J gene: TRBJ1-2; V gene: TRBV12-3/TRBV12-4
CDR3 protein: CASSWVGETQYF; CDR3 DNA: TGCGCCAGCAGCTGGGTGGGTGAGACCCAGTACTTC; D gene: NA; clone size: many; J gene: TRBJ2-5; V gene: TRBV5-1